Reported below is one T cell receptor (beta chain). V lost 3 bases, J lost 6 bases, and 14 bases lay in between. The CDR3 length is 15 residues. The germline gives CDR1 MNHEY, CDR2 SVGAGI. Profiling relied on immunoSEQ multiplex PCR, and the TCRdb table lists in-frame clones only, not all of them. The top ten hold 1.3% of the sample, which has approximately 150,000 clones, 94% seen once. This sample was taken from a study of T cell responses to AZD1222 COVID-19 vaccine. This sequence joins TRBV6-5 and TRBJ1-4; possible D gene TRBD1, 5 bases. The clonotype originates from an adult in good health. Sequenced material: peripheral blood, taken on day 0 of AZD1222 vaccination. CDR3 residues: CASSYRGGGDEKLFF. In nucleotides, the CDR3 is TGTGCCAGCAGTTATCGGGGCGGCGGGGATGAAAAACTGTTTTTT.